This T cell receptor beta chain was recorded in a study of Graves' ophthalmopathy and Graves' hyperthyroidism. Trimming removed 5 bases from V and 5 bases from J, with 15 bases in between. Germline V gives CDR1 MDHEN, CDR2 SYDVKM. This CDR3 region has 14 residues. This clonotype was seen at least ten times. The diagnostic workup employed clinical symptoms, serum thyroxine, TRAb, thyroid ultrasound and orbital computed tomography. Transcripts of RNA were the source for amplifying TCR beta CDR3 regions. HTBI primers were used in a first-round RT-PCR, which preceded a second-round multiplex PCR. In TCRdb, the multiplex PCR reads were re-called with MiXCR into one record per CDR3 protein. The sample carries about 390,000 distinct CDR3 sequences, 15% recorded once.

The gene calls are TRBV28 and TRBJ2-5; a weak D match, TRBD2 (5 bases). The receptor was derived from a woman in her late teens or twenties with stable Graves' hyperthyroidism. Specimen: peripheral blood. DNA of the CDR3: TGTGCCAGCAGTAACTCCGGGAATCGGGAGACCCAGTACTTC. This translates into CASSNSGNRETQYF.